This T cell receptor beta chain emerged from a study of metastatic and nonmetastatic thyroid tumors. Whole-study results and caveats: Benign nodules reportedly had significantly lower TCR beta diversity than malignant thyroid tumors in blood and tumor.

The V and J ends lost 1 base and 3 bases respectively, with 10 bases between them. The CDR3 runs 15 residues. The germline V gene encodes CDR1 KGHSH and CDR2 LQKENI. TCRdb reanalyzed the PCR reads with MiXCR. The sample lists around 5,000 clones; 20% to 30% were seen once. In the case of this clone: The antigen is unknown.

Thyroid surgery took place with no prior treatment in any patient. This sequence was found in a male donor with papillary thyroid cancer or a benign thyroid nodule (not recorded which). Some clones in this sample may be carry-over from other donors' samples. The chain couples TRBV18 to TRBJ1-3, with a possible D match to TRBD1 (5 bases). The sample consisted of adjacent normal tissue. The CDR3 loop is CASSPRQGGGNTIYF. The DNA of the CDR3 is TGTGCCAGCTCACCACGCCAGGGTGGTGGAAACACCATATATTTT.